This TCR beta chain was captured by sequencing in a study of CD8+CD57+ T cells in acquired aplastic anemia. Study outcomes and limitations: Between the patient and control groups, CD8+ Simpson's diversity did not differ significantly. Patients and controls shared some 30 CD8+ CDR3 sequences, highly expressed in patients.

The template for TCR beta VDJ and CDR3 sequence profiling was genomic DNA. TCRdb redid the calling of the reads with MiXCR, one entry per CDR3 protein. The sample has some 170,000 distinct CDR3 sequences; 63% are singletons. Details on this clonotype: The target antigen is unknown.

V lost 5 bases and J lost 7; bases outside the gene matches: 8. Germline-derived CDR1 and CDR2 are WNHNN and SYGVQD (reference sequence). This CDR3 spans 13 amino acids. All patients picked for sequencing had shown, by flow cytometry, an expansion of CD8+CD57+ cells. This chain links TRBV10-1 with TRBJ2-7; 7 bases fit TRBD1. The sequence was obtained from a human donor with aplastic anemia. Sequenced sample: sorted CD4+, CD8+, or CD8+CD57+ T cells (not recorded which) from PBMCs. CDR3 coding DNA: TGCGCCAGCAGTAGAGGGACAGTCGAAGAGCAGTACTTC. Protein sequence: CASSRGTVEEQYF.